This T cell receptor (beta chain) was sequenced in a study of blood T cell repertoires in COVID-19. Study information: Acute-phase and convalescent COVID-19 samples originated in the United States, Italy and Spain. Sources were T cells, B-cell-depleted T cells, or PBMCs; the material itself was cDNA or gDNA.

As processed by the authors: Amplified reference gene primers provided the basis for estimating nucleated cell counts. Data came from immunoSEQ multiplex PCR; TCRdb stores just in-frame clones and leaves some out. The V and J calls and the clone size are those of that table, but D and trimming were determined from the DNA. The sample lists a few hundred thousand clones; over 80% were seen once. The CDR3 runs 14 residues. Germline lookup yields CDR1 MNHEY and CDR2 SVGAGI. Trimming took 6 bases from V and 0 from J, leaving 11 bases between them. The chain links TRBV6-5 to TRBJ1-1; D perhaps matches TRBD1 (5 bases). The receptor's source is a man in his 60s who had recovered from COVID-19. Specimen: peripheral blood. CDR3: CASSLRALNTEAFF. The CDR3 nucleotides are TGTGCCAGCAGCCTCAGGGCACTGAACACTGAAGCTTTCTTT.